This T cell receptor beta chain is drawn from a study of response to subunit inactivated influenza vaccine. Study-level results: Researchers suggested that each seasonal influenza vaccination recruits few new T cells.

CDR1 LGHNA and CDR2 YSLEER come from the germline V gene. This CDR3 has 16 amino acids. V dropped 0 bases and J dropped 8 bases, with 16 bases sitting between them. TCRdb processed the RT-PCR reads anew with MiXCR; each CDR3 protein has one entry. Among approximately 310,000 distinct CDR3 sequences, 21% were seen once, and the ten largest hold about a tenth. On this clonotype itself: Antigen: not known.

The V and J genes are TRBV4-3 and TRBJ1-4; no clear D gene. This specimen consisted of PBMCs from blood, obtained approximately 20 months after vaccination. The sequence was obtained from a man between 50 and 75 years old who received an inactivated influenza vaccine. CDR3 bases: TGCGCCAGCAGCCAAGATTTAGAAGGGCCCACCGAAAAACTGTTTTTT. Protein product: CASSQDLEGPTEKLFF.